The 16 T cell receptor beta chains given below trace back to one sample, sequenced in a study of cytomegalovirus exposure and HLA in healthy donors. Use of 60 Vbeta and 13 Jbeta primers characterized the PCR. Profiling relied on immunoSEQ multiplex PCR, and the TCRdb table lists in-frame clones only, not all of them. The repertoire holds approximately 76,000 clones, with around 72% as singletons. Source material: PBMCs. Receptor source: a woman between 40 and 55 years old in good health and CMV-seropositive.

The genes are TRBV30 and TRBJ1-1, with no clear D. CDR3 size: 14 residues. With 0 bases removed from V and 6 bases from J, the gap between germline ends came to 14 bases. Germline V gene data show CDR1 as GTSNPN and CDR2 as SVGIG (reference sequence). The CDR3 is CAWSVTRGSSEAFF. As DNA, the CDR3 is TGTGCCTGGAGTGTAACCCGGGGTTCCTCTGAAGCTTTCTTT.

This clone was picked up one time. The chain combines TRBV28 with TRBJ1-4; D perhaps matches TRBD1 (6 bases). CDR1 MDHEN and CDR2 SYDVKM come from the germline V gene. The CDR3 length is 14 residues. Trimming cost V 6 bases and J 8 bases, with 16 bases left between them. The CDR3 here is CASRRPQGGEKLFF. The CDR3 DNA reads as TGTGCCAGCAGACGCCCACAGGGTGGGGAAAAACTGTTTTTT.

This clone was recorded only once. The J gene is TRBJ1-5, the V gene TRBV28; TRBD1 is a possible D gene (5 bases). V gave up 5 bases and J gave up 7 bases, with 12 bases separating them. The CDR3 runs 13 residues. Germline CDR1 reads MDHEN; CDR2 reads SYDVKM. CDR3 nucleotides: TGTGCCAGCAGTCTCCGTCAGGGACAGCCCCAGCATTTT. Encoded protein: CASSLRQGQPQHF.

The rearrangement links TRBV27 to TRBJ2-1; D is ambiguous. The CDR3 loop spans 13 amino acids. The V and J ends lost 6 bases and 4 bases respectively, with 10 bases between them. From germline, CDR1 is MNHEY and CDR2 SMNVEV (reference sequence). The CDR3 nucleotides read TGTGCCAGCAGATCGAGCGAGTACAATGAGCAGTTCTTC. Protein: CASRSSEYNEQFF.

The J gene is TRBJ2-5, the V gene TRBV2, with TRBD1 matching 7 bases. Looked up from germline, CDR1 is SNHLY and CDR2 is FYNNEI. J lost 1 base, V lost 10 bases, and 6 bases had no gene match. This CDR3 contains 13 residues. The CDR3 protein is CAIRQGSQETQYF. The DNA of the CDR3 is TGTGCCATTCGACAGGGTTCCCAAGAGACCCAGTACTTC.

The chain recombines TRBV29-1 with TRBJ2-1, with D possibly matching TRBD1 (6 bases). The CDR3 loop spans 14 amino acids. The ends were cut back, 4 bases at V and 7 bases at J, with 17 bases in the middle. CDR1 and CDR2 (germline): SQVTM, ANQGSEA. The CDR3 nucleotides read TGCAGCGTTGGGCCACAGGGAATTAGGAATGAGCAGTTCTTC. Translated: CSVGPQGIRNEQFF.

The chain uses TRBV18 and TRBJ1-4; 9 nucleotides match TRBD1. CDR3 length equals 16 residues. V lost 0 bases, J lost 7 bases, and 6 bases stayed unmatched. Looked up from germline, CDR1 is KGHSH and CDR2 is LQKENI. CDR3: CASSPPAQTGGEKLFF. The CDR3 DNA reads TGTGCCAGCTCACCACCGGCTCAGACAGGGGGTGAAAAACTGTTTTTT.

With regard to this clone: One end of the junction fails to match germline, which may point to a read error. The same CDR3 also results from other DNA sequences found in this sample. The chain recombines TRBV14 with TRBJ2-4; D is uncertain. The CDR3 totals 11 residues. Germline V gene data show CDR1 as SGHDN and CDR2 as FVKESK. The CDR3 DNA follows: TGCGCCAGCTCCGGCAAAAACATTCAGTACTTC. Translating gives CASSGKNIQYF. Combining the CDR3 with reference TRBV14 and TRBJ2-4 gives the whole variable domain EAGVTQFPSHSVIEKGQTVTLRCDPISGHDNLYWYRRVMGKEIKFLLHFVKESKQDESGMPNNRFLAERTGGTYSTLKVQPAELEDSGVYFCASSGKNIQYFGAGTRLSVL.

The chain recombines TRBV4-3 with TRBJ1-5, with a possible D match to TRBD1 (6 bases). V was cut by 3 bases and J by 2 bases, with 11 bases left in between. CDR3 length: 15 amino acids. CDR1 and CDR2 (germline): LGHNA, YSLEER. The CDR3: CASSQVQGGNQPQHF. The CDR3 DNA reads TGCGCCAGCAGCCAGGTACAGGGAGGCAATCAGCCCCAGCATTTT.

The J gene is TRBJ2-3, the V gene TRBV7-9; the D gene is possibly TRBD2 (5 bases). Per the germline V gene, CDR1 is SEHNR and CDR2 is FQNEAQ (reference sequence). CDR3 length equals 17 residues. Trimming took off 2 bases at V and 2 bases at J, with 17 bases between the two ends. CDR3: CASSLTLIRDFTDTQYF. CDR3 coding DNA: TGTGCCAGCAGCTTAACTTTGATCCGGGATTTCACAGATACGCAGTATTTT.

The gene calls are TRBV18 and TRBJ2-1, with 9 bases identical to TRBD1. The CDR3 contains 15 residues. From germline, CDR1 is KGHSH and CDR2 LQKENI. Trimming cost V 6 bases and J 0 bases; bases outside gene matches: 3. The DNA for the CDR3 is TGTGCCAGCTCGCGACAGGGGGGCTCCTACAATGAGCAGTTCTTC. Its protein product is CASSRQGGSYNEQFF.

This chain uses TRBV6-1 with TRBJ1-5, with no clear D. Germline V gene sequence: CDR1 MNHNS, CDR2 SASEGT. Trimming left V 7 bases short and J 5 bases short, with 18 bases between. The CDR3 totals 15 residues. CDR3 protein: CASNWDFGGDQPQHF. As DNA, the CDR3 is TGTGCCAGCAATTGGGATTTTGGAGGAGATCAGCCCCAGCATTTT.

The chain joins TRBV27 to TRBJ2-7; D possibly corresponds to TRBD1 (5 bases). V lost 0 bases to trimming and J lost 5 bases, with 14 bases between them. Germline V gene data show CDR1 as MNHEY and CDR2 as SMNVEV (reference sequence). CDR3 length: 15 residues. DNA for the CDR3: TGTGCCAGCAGTTTATCGGACAACAGGATCCACGAGCAGTACTTC. Translating gives CASSLSDNRIHEQYF.

This clone has only a few counts. The chain joins TRBV29-1 to TRBJ2-3; TRBD1 matches at 9 bases. The CDR3 is 14 amino acids. Losses at the gene ends were 4 bases for V and 1 base for J; bases not matched to a gene: 3. Germline V CDR1 and CDR2: SQVTM, ANQGSEA. The CDR3: CSVGDRAGTDTQYF. In DNA form, the CDR3 reads TGCAGCGTTGGGGACAGGGCCGGCACAGATACGCAGTATTTT.

The chain couples TRBV7-9 to TRBJ2-1; possible D gene TRBD1, 5 bases. The CDR3 runs 15 residues. The germline CDR1 and CDR2 sequences are SEHNR and FQNEAQ (reference sequence). Trimming cost V 8 bases and J 2 bases, with 16 bases left between them. CDR3 residues: CASGRVGDPYNEQFF. The CDR3 nucleotides read TGTGCCAGCGGTCGGGTAGGGGATCCCTACAATGAGCAGTTCTTC.

This clone was counted a single time. This chain connects TRBV30 to TRBJ2-1, with 8 positions matching TRBD1. The germline V gene has CDR1 GTSNPN and CDR2 SVGIG (reference sequence). The CDR3 consists of 14 residues. Trimming cost V 4 bases and J 9 bases; bases outside gene matches: 11. The CDR3 protein is CAWNRDRPGGEQFF. The DNA for the CDR3 is TGTGCCTGGAACCGGGACAGGCCTGGGGGTGAGCAGTTCTTC.